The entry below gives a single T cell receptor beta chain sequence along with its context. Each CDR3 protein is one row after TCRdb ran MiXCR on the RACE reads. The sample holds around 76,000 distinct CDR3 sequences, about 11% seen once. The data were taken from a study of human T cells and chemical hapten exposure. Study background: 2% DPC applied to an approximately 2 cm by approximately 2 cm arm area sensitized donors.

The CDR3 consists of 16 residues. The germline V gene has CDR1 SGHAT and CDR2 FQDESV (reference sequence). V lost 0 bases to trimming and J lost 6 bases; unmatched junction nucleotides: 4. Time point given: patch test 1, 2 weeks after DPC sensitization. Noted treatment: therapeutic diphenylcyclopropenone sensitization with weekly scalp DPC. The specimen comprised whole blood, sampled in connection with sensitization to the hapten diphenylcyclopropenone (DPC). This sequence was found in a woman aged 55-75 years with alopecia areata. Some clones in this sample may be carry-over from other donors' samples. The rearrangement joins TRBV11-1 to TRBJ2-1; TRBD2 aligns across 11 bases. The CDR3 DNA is TGTGCCAGCAGCTTAGCTTCCCTAGCGGGGGGCAATGAGCAGTTCTTC. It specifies CASSLASLAGGNEQFF.